A selection of T cell receptor beta chains follows, all from one sample in a study of blood T cell repertoires in COVID-19. The protocol was immunoSEQ multiplex PCR, while the TCRdb copy is restricted to in-frame clones and leaves out a portion. The profile shows 15,000 to 20,000 clones, nearly 90% of them singletons. Source material: peripheral blood. The receptors shown here come from a man in his fifties or sixties with active COVID-19. The CDR3 runs from the conserved cysteine through the conserved F or W. A D gene is named only where the DNA matches it firmly. The size of a clone is reported for some rows only, either as once, few or many, or as a class for expanded clones.

J	D	size	V	CDR3	DNA
TRBJ1-1	TRBD1	NA	TRBV6-5	CASSYDGTGGFLF	TGTGCCAGCAGTTACGATGGGACAGGGGGATTTCTCTTT
TRBJ2-7	NA	NA	TRBV18	CASSPSRGGGKNEQYF	TGTGCCAGCTCACCTTCCCGGGGAGGGGGGAAAAACGAGCAGTACTTC
TRBJ2-5	NA	NA	TRBV5-1	CASSLVSSAGTQYF	TGCGCCAGCAGCTTGGTGAGCAGCGCGGGGACCCAGTACTTC
TRBJ2-3	TRBD1	NA	TRBV5-1	CASRRTGEYTDTQYF	TGCGCCAGCAGAAGGACAGGGGAGTACACAGATACGCAGTATTTT
TRBJ2-7	TRBD1	NA	TRBV5-1	CASSLGFRDRSREQYF	TGCGCCAGCAGCCTAGGTTTCCGGGACAGGTCTCGAGAGCAGTACTTC
TRBJ1-2	NA	NA	TRBV9	CASSRLTVTF	TGTGCCAGCAGCCGTCTAACGGTCACCTTC
TRBJ2-5	NA	NA	TRBV11-3	CASSLEGGAETQYF	TGTGCCAGCAGCTTAGAAGGTGGAGCAGAGACCCAGTACTTC
TRBJ1-2	NA	few	TRBV5-5	CASSPGGNYGYTF	TGTGCCAGCAGCCCCGGAGGTAACTATGGCTACACCTTC
TRBJ1-6	TRBD1	NA	TRBV7-2	CASRSLPGQGSYNSPLHF	TGTGCCAGCAGATCCCTTCCGGGACAGGGTTCCTATAATTCACCCCTCCACTTT
TRBJ1-4	TRBD1	NA	TRBV28	CASSLDRGREKLFF	TGTGCCAGCAGTTTGGACAGGGGGAGGGAAAAACTGTTTTTT
TRBJ2-7	TRBD2	NA	TRBV7-2	CASSKSGGVYEQYF	TGTGCCAGCAGTAAGAGCGGGGGGGTCTACGAGCAGTACTTC
TRBJ1-1	TRBD1	NA	TRBV7-9	CASSLVGTGILDTEAFF	TGTGCCAGCAGCTTAGTTGGGACAGGGATCTTGGACACTGAAGCTTTCTTT
TRBJ2-1	NA	NA	TRBV29-1	CSVGRGNEQFF	TGCAGCGTTGGACGGGGCAATGAGCAGTTCTTC
TRBJ2-1	NA	NA	TRBV9	CASSAGKGSNEQFF	TGTGCCAGCAGCGCGGGGAAAGGGTCTAATGAGCAGTTCTTC
TRBJ1-1	NA	NA	TRBV5-4	CASSAVALMNTEAFF	TGTGCCAGCAGCGCGGTCGCTCTTATGAACACTGAAGCTTTCTTT
TRBJ2-7	NA	NA	TRBV14	CASSQGGTLSYEQYF	TGTGCCAGCAGCCAAGGAGGGACTTTGAGTTACGAGCAGTACTTC
TRBJ1-3	NA	NA	TRBV21-1	CASSKCTVGNTIYF	TGTGCCAGCAGCAAATGTACAGTTGGAAACACCATATATTTT
TRBJ1-1	TRBD1	few	TRBV27	CASSITGGTEAFF	TGTGCCAGCAGTATCACAGGGGGCACTGAAGCTTTCTTT
TRBJ2-7	TRBD1	NA	TRBV2	CASRSGTEPGEQYF	TGTGCCAGCAGATCCGGGACAGAGCCGGGGGAGCAGTACTTC
TRBJ2-3	TRBD2	NA	TRBV28	CASSLSNGGRDTQYF	TGTGCCAGCAGTTTGTCTAACGGCGGGAGAGATACGCAGTATTTT
TRBJ1-6	NA	NA	TRBV19	CASSEGPNSPLYF	TGTGCCAGTAGTGAGGGCCCAAATTCACCCCTCTACTTT
TRBJ2-7	TRBD1	few	TRBV7-8	CASSSGTGERSGPYEQYF	TGTGCCAGCAGCTCAGGGACAGGAGAGAGGAGCGGCCCCTACGAGCAGTACTTC
TRBJ2-1	NA	NA	TRBV3-1/TRBV3-2	CASSQRNEDEQFF	TGTGCCAGCAGCCAACGTAATGAGGATGAGCAGTTCTTC
TRBJ1-1	NA	NA	TRBV5-4	CASSLGQTNTEAFF	TGTGCCAGCAGCTTGGGACAGACTAACACTGAAGCTTTCTTT
TRBJ1-3	NA	NA	TRBV5-1	CASSLSLGSGNTIYF	TGCGCCAGCAGCTTGTCCCTAGGCTCTGGAAACACCATATATTTT
TRBJ2-5	TRBD2	NA	TRBV9	CASSVGGLGGQETQYF	TGTGCCAGCAGCGTAGGTGGACTAGGTGGCCAAGAGACCCAGTACTTC
TRBJ1-1	NA	NA	TRBV25-1	CASRGTGFLNTEAFF	TGTGCCAGCAGAGGAACGGGATTCCTAAACACTGAAGCTTTCTTT
TRBJ2-3	NA	NA	TRBV5-1	CASSLEGVSQDTQYF	TGCGCCAGCAGCTTGGAAGGGGTTTCCCAAGATACGCAGTATTTT
TRBJ1-6	NA	once	TRBV5-1	CASDLDGSGLTLHF	TGCGCCAGCGACCTAGACGGCTCAGGGTTAACCCTCCACTTT
TRBJ2-5	NA	NA	TRBV7-5	CARSLLHDRGSWETQYF	TGTGCCAGAAGCTTACTACACGACAGGGGGTCGTGGGAGACCCAGTACTTC
TRBJ1-1	NA	NA	TRBV30	CAWSPGNTGYEAFF	TGTGCCTGGAGTCCCGGGAACACCGGCTATGAAGCTTTCTTT
TRBJ2-1	NA	NA	TRBV12-5	CASGQGSGYNEQFF	TGTGCTAGTGGTCAGGGTAGCGGTTACAATGAGCAGTTCTTC
TRBJ2-1	TRBD2	NA	TRBV10-3	CAISASGGDNEQFF	TGTGCCATCAGTGCTAGCGGGGGAGACAATGAGCAGTTCTTC
TRBJ2-3	NA	NA	TRBV3-1/TRBV3-2	CASSPGATDTQYF	TGTGCCAGCAGTCCTGGGGCGACAGATACGCAGTATTTT
TRBJ2-2	TRBD1	NA	TRBV6-8	CASSIPGQGRAGELFF	TGTGCCAGCAGTATTCCGGGACAGGGGAGGGCCGGGGAGCTGTTTTTT
TRBJ1-1	TRBD1	NA	TRBV23-1	CASSQSRTGPPNTEAFF	TGCGCCAGCAGTCAATCGAGGACAGGGCCACCGAACACTGAAGCTTTCTTT